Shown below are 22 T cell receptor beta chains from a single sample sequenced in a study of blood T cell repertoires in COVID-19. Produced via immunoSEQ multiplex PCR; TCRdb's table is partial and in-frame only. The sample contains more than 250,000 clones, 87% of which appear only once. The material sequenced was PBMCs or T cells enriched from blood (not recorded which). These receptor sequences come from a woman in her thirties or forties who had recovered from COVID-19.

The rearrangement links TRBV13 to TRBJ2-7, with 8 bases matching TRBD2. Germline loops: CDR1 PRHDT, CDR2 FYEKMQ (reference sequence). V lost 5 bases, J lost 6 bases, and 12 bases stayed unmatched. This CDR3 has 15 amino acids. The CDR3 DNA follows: TGTGCCAGCAGCCGGGGGGACGGGAGGGCCACCGAGCAGTACTTC. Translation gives CASSRGDGRATEQYF.

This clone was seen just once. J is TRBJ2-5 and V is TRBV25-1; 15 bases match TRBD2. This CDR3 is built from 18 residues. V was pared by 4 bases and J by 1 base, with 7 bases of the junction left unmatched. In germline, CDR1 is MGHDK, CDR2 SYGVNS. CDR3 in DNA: TGTGCCAGCAGTGTCTGGACTAGCGGGAGGGGACTCCAAGAGACCCAGTACTTC. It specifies CASSVWTSGRGLQETQYF.

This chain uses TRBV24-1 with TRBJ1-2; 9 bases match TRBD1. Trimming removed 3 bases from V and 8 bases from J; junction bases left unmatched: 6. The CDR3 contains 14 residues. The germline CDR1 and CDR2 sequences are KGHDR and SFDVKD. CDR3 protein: CATSDHRGRDGYTF. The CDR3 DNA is TGTGCCACCAGTGATCACAGGGGGCGGGACGGCTACACCTTC.

CDR3 DNA: TGTGCCAGCAGCCCAGCGACAGGGGCCCACGAGCAGTACTTC. It is translated as CASSPATGAHEQYF. V gene TRBV6-2 or TRBV6-3 combines with J gene TRBJ2-7; 8 bases line up with TRBD1. From germline, CDR1 is MNHEY and CDR2 SVGEGT. The CDR3 runs 14 residues. V was clipped by 6 bases and J by 5 bases; unmatched bases: 9.

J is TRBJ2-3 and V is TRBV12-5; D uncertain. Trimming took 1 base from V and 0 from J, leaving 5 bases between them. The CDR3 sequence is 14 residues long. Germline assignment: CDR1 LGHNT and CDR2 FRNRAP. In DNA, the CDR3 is TGTGCTAGTGGTTTGGACGGGAGCACAGATACGCAGTATTTT. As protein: CASGLDGSTDTQYF.

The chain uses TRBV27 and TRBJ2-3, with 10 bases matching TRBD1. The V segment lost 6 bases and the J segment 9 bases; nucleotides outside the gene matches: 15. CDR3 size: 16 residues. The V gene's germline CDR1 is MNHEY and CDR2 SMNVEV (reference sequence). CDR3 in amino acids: CASSSTSGTGVRTQYF. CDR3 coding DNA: TGTGCCAGCAGCTCCACCTCCGGGACAGGGGTTCGGACGCAGTATTTT.

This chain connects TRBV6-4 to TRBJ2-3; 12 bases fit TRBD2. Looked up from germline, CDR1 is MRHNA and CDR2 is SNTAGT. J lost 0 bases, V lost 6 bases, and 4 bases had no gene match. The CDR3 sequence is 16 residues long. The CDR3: CASSRLAGVSTDTQYF. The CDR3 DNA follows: TGTGCCAGCAGCAGACTAGCGGGAGTGAGCACAGATACGCAGTATTTT.

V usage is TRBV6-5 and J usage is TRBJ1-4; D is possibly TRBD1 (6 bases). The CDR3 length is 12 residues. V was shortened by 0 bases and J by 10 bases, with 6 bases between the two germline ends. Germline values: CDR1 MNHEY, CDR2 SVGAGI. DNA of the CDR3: TGTGCCAGCAGTTACTCCAGGGGAAAACTGTTTTTT. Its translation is CASSYSRGKLFF.

As DNA, the CDR3 is TGTGCCAGCAGCGCCTGGCCCGGGAGCTACACCTTC. Translation gives CASSAWPGSYTF. The chain employs TRBV9 and TRBJ1-2; D call uncertain. This CDR3 comprises 12 residues. Germline-derived CDR1 and CDR2 are SGDLS and YYNGEE. Trimming shortened V by 3 bases and J by 9 bases, and 12 bases separated the two germline ends.

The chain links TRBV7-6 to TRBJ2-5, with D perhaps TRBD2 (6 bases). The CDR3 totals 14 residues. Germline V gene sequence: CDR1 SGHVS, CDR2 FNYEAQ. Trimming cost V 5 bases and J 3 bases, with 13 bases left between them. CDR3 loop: CASSQPGVKETQYF. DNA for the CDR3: TGTGCCAGCAGCCAACCGGGGGTGAAAGAGACCCAGTACTTC.

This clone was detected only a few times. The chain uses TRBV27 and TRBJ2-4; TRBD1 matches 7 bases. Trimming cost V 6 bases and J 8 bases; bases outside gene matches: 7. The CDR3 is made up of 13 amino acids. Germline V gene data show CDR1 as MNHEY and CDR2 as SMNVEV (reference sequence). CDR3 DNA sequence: TGTGCCAGCAGCCCGACAGGGATGGACATTCAGTACTTC. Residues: CASSPTGMDIQYF.

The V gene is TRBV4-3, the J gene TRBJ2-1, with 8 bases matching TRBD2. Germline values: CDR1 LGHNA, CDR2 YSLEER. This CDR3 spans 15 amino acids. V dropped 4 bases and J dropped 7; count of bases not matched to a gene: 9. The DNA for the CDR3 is TGCGCCAGCAGCCTACGAACGGGGGGGGTTAATGAGCAGTTCTTC. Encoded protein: CASSLRTGGVNEQFF.

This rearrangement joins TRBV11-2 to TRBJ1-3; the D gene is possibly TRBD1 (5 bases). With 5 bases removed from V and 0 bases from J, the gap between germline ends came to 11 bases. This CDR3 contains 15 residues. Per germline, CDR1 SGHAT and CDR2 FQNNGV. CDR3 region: CASSPQRGSGNTIYF. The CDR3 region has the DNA TGTGCCAGCAGCCCACAAAGGGGCTCTGGAAACACCATATATTTT. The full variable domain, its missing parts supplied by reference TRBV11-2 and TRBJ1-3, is EAGVAQSPRYKIIEKRQSVAFWCNPISGHATLYWYQQILGQGPKLLIQFQNNGVVDDSQLPKDRFSAERLKGVDSTLKIQPAKLEDSAVYLCASSPQRGSGNTIYFGEGSWLTVV.

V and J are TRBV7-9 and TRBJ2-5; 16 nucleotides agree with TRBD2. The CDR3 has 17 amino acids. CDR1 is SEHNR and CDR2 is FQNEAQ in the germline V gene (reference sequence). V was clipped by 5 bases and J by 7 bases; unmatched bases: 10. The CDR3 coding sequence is TGTGCCAGCAGCCCTGGGACTAGCGGGAGGGCCCGGGGGACCCAGTACTTC. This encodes CASSPGTSGRARGTQYF.

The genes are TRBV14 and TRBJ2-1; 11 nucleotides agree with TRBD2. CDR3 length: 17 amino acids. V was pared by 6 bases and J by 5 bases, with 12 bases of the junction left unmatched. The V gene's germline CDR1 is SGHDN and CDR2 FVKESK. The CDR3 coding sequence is TGTGCCAGCAGACAACTAGCGGGAGTCATTCTAAACAATGAGCAGTTCTTC. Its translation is CASRQLAGVILNNEQFF.

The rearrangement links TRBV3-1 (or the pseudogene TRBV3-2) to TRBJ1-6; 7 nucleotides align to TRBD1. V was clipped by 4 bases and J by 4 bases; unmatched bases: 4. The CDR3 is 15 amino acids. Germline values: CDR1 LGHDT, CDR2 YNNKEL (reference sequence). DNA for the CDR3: TGTGCCAGCAGCCCCGGGACAGCTTATAATTCACCCCTCCACTTT. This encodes CASSPGTAYNSPLHF.

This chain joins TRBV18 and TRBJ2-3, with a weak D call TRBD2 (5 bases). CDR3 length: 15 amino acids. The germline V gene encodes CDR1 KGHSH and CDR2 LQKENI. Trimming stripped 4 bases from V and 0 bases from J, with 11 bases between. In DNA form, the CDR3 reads TGTGCCAGCTCACTTGCCCGGACTAGCACAGATACGCAGTATTTT. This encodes CASSLARTSTDTQYF.

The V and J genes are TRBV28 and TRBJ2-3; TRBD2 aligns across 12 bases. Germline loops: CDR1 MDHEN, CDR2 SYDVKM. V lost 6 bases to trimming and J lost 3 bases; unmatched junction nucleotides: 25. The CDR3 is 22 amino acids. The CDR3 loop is CASSSRRLEARLAGEETDTQYF. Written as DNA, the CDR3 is TGTGCCAGCAGCAGCCGGCGCCTAGAGGCCCGACTAGCGGGAGAGGAGACAGATACGCAGTATTTT.

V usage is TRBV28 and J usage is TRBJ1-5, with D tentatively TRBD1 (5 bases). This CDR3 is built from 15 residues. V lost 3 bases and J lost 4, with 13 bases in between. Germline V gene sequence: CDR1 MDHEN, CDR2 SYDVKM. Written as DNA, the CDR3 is TGTGCCAGCAGTTTTGTAGGGGTTCGGAATCAGCCCCAGCATTTT. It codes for CASSFVGVRNQPQHF.

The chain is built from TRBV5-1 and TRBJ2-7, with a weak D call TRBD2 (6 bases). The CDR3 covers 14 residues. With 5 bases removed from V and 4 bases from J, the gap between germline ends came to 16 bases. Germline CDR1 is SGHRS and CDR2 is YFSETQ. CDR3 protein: CASSPGSEGYEQYF. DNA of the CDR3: TGCGCCAGCAGTCCCGGGAGTGAAGGGTACGAGCAGTACTTC.

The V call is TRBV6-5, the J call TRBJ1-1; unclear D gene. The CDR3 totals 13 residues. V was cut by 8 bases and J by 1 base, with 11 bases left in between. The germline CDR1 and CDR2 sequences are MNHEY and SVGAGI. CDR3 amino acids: CASVGRPNTEAFF. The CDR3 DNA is TGTGCCAGCGTAGGGAGGCCGAACACTGAAGCTTTCTTT.

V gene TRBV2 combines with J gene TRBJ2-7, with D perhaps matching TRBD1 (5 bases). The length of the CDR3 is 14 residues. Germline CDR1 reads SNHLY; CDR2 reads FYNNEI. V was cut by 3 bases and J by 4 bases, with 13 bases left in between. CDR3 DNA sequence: TGTGCCAGCAGTGACACAGGACGGCAGTACGAGCAGTACTTC. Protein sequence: CASSDTGRQYEQYF.